Below, 20 T cell receptor beta chains from the same sample are listed, as sequenced in a study of siplizumab effects on memory and regulatory T cells. Here immunoSEQ multiplex PCR was the method, and the copy in TCRdb shows in-frame clones only, minus some. Of about 80,000 clones in the sample, around 93% were seen once. The material sequenced was CD8+ T cells sorted from blood. The receptor source for this set is a human donor in good health.

The chain carries TRBV28 and TRBJ1-3; D ambiguous. The CDR3 totals 15 residues. The germline V gene has CDR1 MDHEN and CDR2 SYDVKM. Trimming took off 7 bases at V and 2 bases at J, with 15 bases between the two ends. The CDR3 reads CASIKTGRPGNTIYF. The DNA for the CDR3 is TGTGCCAGCATAAAAACGGGTCGGCCTGGAAACACCATATATTTT. The full variable domain, with the rest looked up from reference TRBV28 and TRBJ1-3, is DVKVTQSSRYLVKRTGEKVFLECVQDMDHENMFWYRQDPGLGLRLIYFSYDVKMKEKGDIPEGYSVSREKKERFSLILESASTNQTSMYLCASIKTGRPGNTIYFGEGSWLTVV.

The chain links TRBV9 to TRBJ2-7; a weak D match, TRBD2 (6 bases). Trimming shortened V by 0 bases and J by 6 bases, and 7 bases separated the two germline ends. Germline CDR1 and CDR2: SGDLS and YYNGEE. This CDR3 comprises 12 residues. CDR3 DNA: TGTGCCAGCAGCGTAGGGAGGGGCGAGCAGTACTTC. Its translation: CASSVGRGEQYF.

This clone was seen a single time. The chain combines TRBV5-6 with TRBJ2-2; D unclear. The CDR3 is made up of 15 amino acids. Per germline, CDR1 SGHDT and CDR2 YYEEEE. The V end was cut by 1 base, the J end by 3 bases, with 10 bases between. The CDR3 protein is CASSLQASHTGELFF. The CDR3 DNA sequence: TGTGCCAGCAGCTTGCAGGCCTCCCACACCGGGGAGCTGTTTTTT.

The CDR3 here is CASSHNKGQNTEAFF. CDR3 coding DNA: TGCGCCAGCAGCCATAACAAGGGACAGAACACTGAAGCTTTCTTT. J is TRBJ1-1 and V is TRBV4-1; D may be TRBD1 (6 bases). Trimming removed 3 bases at V and 1 base at J, with 12 bases between. The CDR3 has 15 amino acids. CDR1 is MGHRA, CDR2 YSYEKL, per germline.

The V call is TRBV19, the J call TRBJ2-1; 7 nucleotides align to TRBD1. Germline V lookup: CDR1 LNHDA, CDR2 SQIVND (reference sequence). After removal of 3 bases from V and 3 bases from J, the junction contained 5 bases not matched to a gene. CDR3 size: 15 residues. The CDR3 loop reads CASSIMGQYYNEQFF. DNA of the CDR3: TGTGCCAGTAGTATTATGGGACAGTACTACAATGAGCAGTTCTTC. Variable domain in full (rest from reference TRBV19 and TRBJ2-1): DGGITQSPKYLFRKEGQNVTLSCEQNLNHDAMYWYRQDPGQGLRLIYYSQIVNDFQKGDIAEGYSVSREKKESFPLTVTSAQKNPTAFYLCASSIMGQYYNEQFFGPGTRLTVL.

This rearrangement joins TRBV29-1 to TRBJ1-2; D is perhaps TRBD1 (6 bases). The CDR3 consists of 15 residues. Trimming cost V 3 bases and J 3 bases, with 17 bases left between them. Germline V gene lookup returns CDR1 SQVTM and CDR2 ANQGSEA. CDR3 residues: CSVDVGAHWDYGYTF. The CDR3 DNA reads as TGCAGCGTTGATGTGGGGGCCCACTGGGACTATGGCTACACCTTC.

The rearrangement joins TRBV2 to TRBJ2-5, with 9 bases matching TRBD2. With the DNA end fitting TRBJ2-7 better, the J assignment may be wrong. Per the germline V gene, CDR1 is SNHLY and CDR2 is FYNNEI. The CDR3 is made up of 15 amino acids. The DNA of the CDR3 is TGTGCCAGCAGTGCAATAGCGGGAGTGAGGTACGAGCAGTACTTC. The encoded protein is CASSAIAGVRYEQYF.

This rearrangement joins TRBV5-8 to TRBJ2-4; 12 bases fit TRBD2. The trim removed 3 bases at V and 6 bases at J, leaving 4 bases unmatched. The CDR3 has 15 amino acids. The V gene's germline CDR1 is SGHTS and CDR2 YDEGEE. As DNA, the CDR3 is TGTGCCAGCAGCTCGACTAGCGGGAGTTTAAACATTCAGTACTTC. The encoded protein is CASSSTSGSLNIQYF.

This chain uses TRBV7-1 with TRBJ2-1; 8 nucleotides align to TRBD2. TRBV7-1 is an ORF, and what it does is uncertain. The CDR3 is made up of 24 amino acids. V gave up 3 bases and J gave up 2 bases; unmatched junction bases: 30. The CDR3 spells CASSSPNITSTAAGGPETYNEQFF. CDR3 in DNA: TGTGCCAGCAGCTCCCCAAATATAACTAGTACGGCGGCGGGAGGCCCGGAGACCTACAATGAGCAGTTCTTC.

The CDR3 sequence is CAWSSGETQYF. CDR3 in DNA: TGTGCCTGGAGTTCCGGTGAGACCCAGTACTTC. The chain recombines TRBV30 with TRBJ2-5; D not resolved. Germline values: CDR1 GTSNPN, CDR2 SVGIG (reference sequence). The CDR3 spans 11 residues. V gave up 2 bases and J gave up 5 bases, with 6 bases separating them. Full variable domain (missing parts from reference TRBV30 and TRBJ2-5): SQTIHQWPATLVQPVGSPLSLECTVEGTSNPNLYWYRQAAGRGLQLLFYSVGIGQISSEVPQNLSASRPQDRQFILSSKKLLLSDSGFYLCAWSSGETQYFGPGTRLLVL.

This rearrangement joins TRBV6-5 to TRBJ1-1; D possibly corresponds to TRBD1 (6 bases). V lost 4 bases and J 4 bases, leaving 10 bases between the germline ends. From germline, CDR1 is MNHEY and CDR2 SVGAGI. There are 13 residues in the CDR3. In nucleotides, the CDR3 is TGTGCCAGCAGTTGGGACACAGGCACTGAAGCTTTCTTT. Protein product: CASSWDTGTEAFF.

The gene calls are TRBV27 and TRBJ1-1; D ambiguous. The CDR3 extends over 13 amino acids. Germline CDR1 reads MNHEY; CDR2 reads SMNVEV (reference sequence). V was clipped by 6 bases and J by 6 bases, with 14 bases between them. Written as DNA, the CDR3 is TGTGCCAGCAGGTCGGACGGCCTGGCTGAAGCTTTCTTT. Amino acids: CASRSDGLAEAFF.

The J gene is TRBJ2-3, the V gene TRBV7-8; 7 nucleotides agree with TRBD1. Germline V lookup: CDR1 SGHVS, CDR2 FQNEAQ. The junction had 7 bases not matched to a gene; V was cut back by 4 bases and J by 6 bases. This CDR3 comprises 14 residues. The CDR3 DNA is TGTGCCAGCAGCTCGACAGGGTTAGGGGATACGCAGTATTTT. Translation gives CASSSTGLGDTQYF.

The chain joins TRBV9 to TRBJ2-1; TRBD2 matches at 10 bases. Trimming at V came to 3 bases and at J to 6 bases, leaving 9 bases not matched to a gene. Germline assignment: CDR1 SGDLS and CDR2 YYNGEE. The CDR3 runs 16 residues. CDR3 amino acids: CASSGFRASGSNEQFF. Written as DNA, the CDR3 is TGTGCCAGCAGCGGTTTTCGGGCTAGCGGGAGCAATGAGCAGTTCTTC.

This rearrangement joins TRBV6-5 to TRBJ2-5; D is unresolved. V lost 6 bases to trimming and J lost 5 bases, with 4 bases between them. Germline V gene lookup returns CDR1 MNHEY and CDR2 SVGAGI. This CDR3 has 10 residues. CDR3 region: CASRGETQYF. The DNA of the CDR3 is TGTGCCAGCAGGGGGGAGACCCAGTACTTC.

J is TRBJ2-7 and V is TRBV19, with D unresolved. Germline V CDR1 and CDR2: LNHDA, SQIVND (reference sequence). The CDR3 contains 16 residues. Trimming shortened V by 6 bases and J by 1 base, and 19 bases separated the two germline ends. The CDR3 DNA sequence: TGTGCCAGTAGACCGACGGTGGCCTTCCAGTCCTACGAGCAGTACTTC. It yields the protein CASRPTVAFQSYEQYF.

V is TRBV21-1 and J is TRBJ2-7; the table's D call of TRBD2 was not tested on the DNA. TRBV21-1 has pseudogene status. The CDR3 loop spans 10 amino acids. The CDR3: CRGEAYEQYF. CDR3 nucleotide sequence: TGTCGGGGTGAGGCCTACGAGCAGTACTTC.

The CDR3 DNA reads as TGCGCCAGCAGCCAAACACAGGGGCAGGGACAGCCCCAGCATTTT. Protein: CASSQTQGQGQPQHF. This chain uses TRBV4-1 with TRBJ1-5; 7 nucleotides agree with TRBD1. The CDR3 extends over 15 amino acids. The trim removed 2 bases at V and 7 bases at J, leaving 8 bases unmatched. Germline assignment: CDR1 MGHRA and CDR2 YSYEKL.

This clone has only one observation. The rearrangement links TRBV7-9 to TRBJ2-3; 11 bases are shared with TRBD2. After removal of 7 bases from V and 4 bases from J, the junction contained 10 bases not matched to a gene. The CDR3 is made up of 16 amino acids. Per germline, CDR1 SEHNR and CDR2 FQNEAQ (reference sequence). The CDR3 sequence is CASIEGASGRSDTQYF. The CDR3 nucleotides are TGTGCCAGCATCGAGGGAGCTAGCGGGAGGTCAGATACGCAGTATTTT.

The chain combines TRBV19 with TRBJ2-7; no clear D gene. From germline, CDR1 is LNHDA and CDR2 SQIVND (reference sequence). The CDR3 sequence is 14 residues long. The V end lost 3 bases, the J end lost 0 bases, and 9 bases lay between the germline ends. CDR3 DNA: TGTGCCAGTAGTATTGGTGCAGCCTCCTACGAGCAGTACTTC. It codes for CASSIGAASYEQYF.